Presented here are 23 T cell receptor beta chains from one specimen sequenced in a study of T-cell reconstitution after alpha-beta-depleted transplantation in children. Unique molecular identifiers were used to barcode this TCRbeta library. TCRdb analysed the PCR reads with MiXCR anew, one entry per CDR3 protein. This sample has around 700,000 distinct CDR3 sequences, with around 13% found just once. Specimen: PBMCs, collected before TCRalphabeta/CD19-depleted stem cell transplant. All receptors come from a girl aged 2-15 years with congenital amegakaryocytic thrombocytopenia, due to receive a stem cell transplant.

The chain recombines TRBV5-1 with TRBJ2-5; D is possibly TRBD2 (5 bases). The germline V gene has CDR1 SGHRS and CDR2 YFSETQ. The CDR3 runs to 14 residues. V lost 0 bases, J lost 5 bases, and 11 bases lay in between. This CDR3 is CASSLALAAETQYF. The CDR3 nucleotides read TGCGCCAGCAGCTTGGCCCTAGCTGCGGAGACCCAGTACTTC.

This clonotype was detected ten times or more. The chain uses TRBV20-1 and TRBJ2-7, with 9 positions matching TRBD1. The V segment lost 6 bases and the J segment 4 bases; nucleotides outside the gene matches: 7. CDR1 and CDR2 from the germline V gene are DFQATT and SNEGSKA (reference sequence). This CDR3 spans 13 amino acids. This CDR3 reads CSAGDREIYEQYF. In DNA, the CDR3 is TGCAGTGCCGGGGACAGGGAAATTTACGAGCAGTACTTC.

This clonotype came up many times. V gene TRBV6-6 combines with J gene TRBJ2-7; no clear D gene. The CDR3 has 13 amino acids. Deletions cut 2 bases from V and 9 bases from J, with 14 bases between. Germline CDR1 and CDR2: MNHNY and SVGAGI (reference sequence). CDR3 sequence (DNA): TGTGCCAGCAGTTACCCCCCACTCGAAGGGCAGTACTTC. Protein product: CASSYPPLEGQYF.

This clonotype was counted a few times. J is TRBJ2-1 and V is TRBV4-1, with TRBD2 as a possible D gene (5 bases). V lost 0 bases and J 6 bases, leaving 18 bases between the germline ends. Germline lookup yields CDR1 MGHRA and CDR2 YSYEKL. The CDR3 length is 17 residues. CDR3 nucleotide sequence: TGCGCCAGCAGCCAAGATCGTCGGATCAAGAGGGCCAATGAGCAGTTCTTC. The encoded protein is CASSQDRRIKRANEQFF.

On this clonotype itself: Likely a read error: the CDR3 ends without its conserved phenylalanine or tryptophan. The rearrangement uses TRBV20-1 and TRBJ2-5; tentative D call: TRBD2 (6 bases). From germline, CDR1 is DFQATT and CDR2 SNEGSKA (reference sequence). There are 14 residues in the CDR3. Trimming pared 6 bases from V and 7 bases from J, leaving 21 bases between. The DNA of the CDR3 is TGCAGTGCGACCAACAGGACCCCGGAGGGGACCCAGTACTAC. The encoded protein is CSATNRTPEGTQYY.

The chain employs TRBV18 and TRBJ2-3; 8 nucleotides line up with TRBD1. CDR1 is KGHSH, CDR2 LQKENI, per germline. After removal of 1 base from V and 1 base from J, the junction contained 4 bases not matched to a gene. The CDR3 sequence is 16 residues long. The CDR3, as DNA: TGTGCCAGCTCACCACTCGACAGGGGTGGCACAGATACGCAGTATTTT. Its translation: CASSPLDRGGTDTQYF.

Only one count was recorded for this clonotype. The chain combines TRBV19 with TRBJ2-1; D may match TRBD1 or TRBD2 (6 bases each). The CDR3 loop spans 15 amino acids. Trimming took off 4 bases at V and 5 bases at J, with 15 bases between the two ends. Germline V gene data show CDR1 as LNHDA and CDR2 as SQIVND (reference sequence). CDR3 nucleotides: TGTGCCAGTAGTACGGACAGCGGGCTCAACAATGAGCAGTTCTTC. Residues: CASSTDSGLNNEQFF.

There are many counts of this clonotype. CDR3: CAIGERDFSYEQYF. In nucleotides, the CDR3 is TGTGCCATCGGGGAACGGGACTTCTCCTACGAGCAGTACTTC. The genes are TRBV10-3 and TRBJ2-7, with D tentatively TRBD2 (6 bases). V gave up 8 bases and J gave up 0 bases, with 14 bases separating them. The CDR3 extends over 14 amino acids. Germline V gene lookup returns CDR1 ENHRY and CDR2 SYGVKD.

This sequence joins TRBV2 and TRBJ1-5; 8 nucleotides match TRBD1. This CDR3 has 16 amino acids. V shed 6 bases and J 0 bases; nucleotides not matched to a gene: 7. The germline CDR1 and CDR2 sequences are SNHLY and FYNNEI. CDR3 in DNA: TGTGCCAGCAGGGCCGGGACAGGCCATAGCAATCAGCCCCAGCATTTT. It codes for CASRAGTGHSNQPQHF.

The rearrangement uses TRBV20-1 and TRBJ2-3, with 9 bases lining up with TRBD2. Losses at the gene ends were 0 bases for V and 1 base for J; bases not matched to a gene: 8. This CDR3 has 17 residues. Germline V gene sequence: CDR1 DFQATT, CDR2 SNEGSKA (reference sequence). CDR3 residues: CSARDRKTSGGTDTQYF. CDR3 bases: TGCAGTGCTAGAGACCGAAAGACTAGCGGAGGCACAGATACGCAGTATTTT.

This clonotype showed up many times. This chain connects TRBV12-3 or TRBV12-4 to TRBJ2-1; TRBD2 matches 8 bases. The CDR3 extends over 14 amino acids. The V and J ends lost 6 bases and 6 bases, in that order; junction bases with no gene match: 7. DNA for the CDR3: TGTGCCAGCAGCCGGACTAGCTTCGGCAATGAGCAGTTCTTC. It codes for CASSRTSFGNEQFF.

This clonotype was detected ten times or more. The rearrangement joins TRBV7-8 to TRBJ2-3; the match to TRBD1 covers 7 bases. Germline V gene sequence: CDR1 SGHVS, CDR2 FQNEAQ. J gave up 0 bases and V 5 bases, and 8 bases lay outside the gene matches. This CDR3 has 16 residues. The CDR3 loop reads CASSPQGQISTDTQYF. CDR3 DNA: TGTGCCAGCAGCCCCCAGGGACAGATAAGCACAGATACGCAGTATTTT.

There are many counts of this clonotype. The chain combines TRBV6-5 with TRBJ1-2; D uncertain. The CDR3 extends over 13 amino acids. Germline V gene lookup returns CDR1 MNHEY and CDR2 SVGAGI. V was trimmed by 2 bases and J by 3 bases, leaving 7 bases between them. CDR3 coding DNA: TGTGCCAGCAGTTACCCCCAGGACTATGGCTACACCTTC. It is translated as CASSYPQDYGYTF.

Ten or more counts support this clonotype. The rearrangement uses TRBV5-6 and TRBJ1-1, with 8 bases lining up with TRBD1. This CDR3 is 18 amino acids long. V was pared by 2 bases and J by 0 bases, with 12 bases of the junction left unmatched. Germline CDR1 SGHDT, CDR2 YYEEEE. DNA for the CDR3: TGTGCCAGCAGCTTAGCGACAGGGGCGGCCCTGATGAACACTGAAGCTTTCTTT. Protein product: CASSLATGAALMNTEAFF. The variable domain in full, with the rest retrieved from reference TRBV5-6 and TRBJ1-1, is DAGVTQSPTHLIKTRGQQVTLRCSPKSGHDTVSWYQQALGQGPQFIFQYYEEEERQRGNFPDRFSGHQFPNYSSELNVNALLLGDSALYLCASSLATGAALMNTEAFFGQGTRLTVV.

The chain links TRBV5-1 to TRBJ1-6; 7 positions match TRBD1. Trimming cost V 4 bases and J 5 bases; bases outside gene matches: 9. CDR1 is SGHRS and CDR2 is YFSETQ in the germline V gene. The length of the CDR3 is 16 residues. CDR3 nucleotides: TGCGCCAGCAGCCTTACAGGGGACACCAATAATTCACCCCTCCACTTT. It codes for CASSLTGDTNNSPLHF.

This clonotype was recorded at least ten times. This chain uses TRBV29-1 with TRBJ2-5; no reliable D call. The CDR3 sequence is 14 residues long. V was pared by 1 base and J by 1 base, with 10 bases between. In germline, CDR1 is SQVTM, CDR2 ANQGSEA. CDR3 DNA sequence: TGCAGCGTTGAAGCAAGGCTTAGCCAAGAGACCCAGTACTTC. It specifies CSVEARLSQETQYF.

The table lists this clonotype with many counts. The chain couples TRBV11-2 to TRBJ2-3; 8 positions agree with TRBD2. Trimming at V came to 5 bases and at J to 1 base, leaving 17 bases not matched to a gene. Per the germline V gene, CDR1 is SGHAT and CDR2 is FQNNGV. The CDR3 totals 19 residues. The CDR3 sequence: CASSTTSGDVRVGTDTQYF. CDR3 coding DNA: TGTGCCAGCAGCACAACTAGCGGCGACGTTCGAGTCGGCACAGATACGCAGTATTTT.

The chain employs TRBV20-1 and TRBJ2-5, with 9 nucleotides matching TRBD2. Germline-derived CDR1 and CDR2 are DFQATT and SNEGSKA (reference sequence). This CDR3 is 17 amino acids long. The J segment lost 5 bases and the V segment lost 3 bases, leaving 16 bases of the junction unmatched. CDR3 coding DNA: TGCAGTGCTAGTGACGAAATAGCGGGAGTTGTCAGGGAGACCCAGTACTTC. Translation: CSASDEIAGVVRETQYF.

J is TRBJ1-2 and V is TRBV7-6; D gene uncertain. Trimming cost V 5 bases and J 4 bases, with 14 bases left between them. Germline lookup yields CDR1 SGHVS and CDR2 FNYEAQ. The length of the CDR3 is 14 residues. DNA of the CDR3: TGTGCCAGCAGCGCCGGAACCGGGAGCTATGGCTACACCTTC. This sequence encodes CASSAGTGSYGYTF.

Remarks on this clonotype: A much larger clone differs from this one at a single base, so this may be a read error. The gene calls are TRBV7-2 and TRBJ2-5; TRBD2 aligns across 15 bases. This CDR3 comprises 16 residues. The V gene's germline CDR1 is SGHTA and CDR2 FQGNSA. The CDR3 loop is CPSSIGLAGGLETQYF. The CDR3, as DNA: TGTCCCAGCAGCATCGGACTAGCGGGAGGGCTAGAGACCCAGTACTTC.

This clonotype was detected only a few times. The chain joins TRBV5-1 to TRBJ1-1, with 10 bases that match TRBD1. CDR1 SGHRS and CDR2 YFSETQ come from the germline V gene. The CDR3 runs to 19 residues. V gave up 2 bases and J gave up 0 bases; unmatched junction bases: 13. In nucleotides, the CDR3 is TGCGCCAGCAGCTTACAAACCGGGACAGGGGACCTACTGAACACTGAAGCTTTCTTT. It encodes CASSLQTGTGDLLNTEAFF. Combining the CDR3 with reference TRBV5-1 and TRBJ1-1 gives the whole variable domain KAGVTQTPRYLIKTRGQQVTLSCSPISGHRSVSWYQQTPGQGLQFLFEYFSETQRNKGNFPGRFSGRQFSNSRSEMNVSTLELGDSALYLCASSLQTGTGDLLNTEAFFGQGTRLTVV.

In this sample, this clonotype turned up many times. This chain uses TRBV20-1 with TRBJ2-3; D is ambiguous. Germline CDR1 reads DFQATT; CDR2 reads SNEGSKA (reference sequence). Trimming left V 6 bases short and J 4 bases short, with 17 bases between. CDR3 length equals 14 residues. The DNA for the CDR3 is TGCAGTGCACAAGTCTCGGCGACGCCAGATACGCAGTATTTT. Translated: CSAQVSATPDTQYF.

The sample holds a few counts of this clonotype. CDR3 nucleotide sequence: TGTGCCAGCAGCCAAGTCGGGGGGCGGAACACTGAAGCTTTCTTT. Its protein product is CASSQVGGRNTEAFF. The chain combines TRBV3-1 with TRBJ1-1; a weak D match, TRBD1 (6 bases). The germline V gene has CDR1 LGHDT and CDR2 YNNKEL (reference sequence). Trimming removed 1 base at V and 1 base at J, with 10 bases between. The CDR3 runs 15 residues.